Listed here are 7 T cell receptor beta chains from one sample, sequenced in a study of T-cell memory formation after mild COVID-19 (dated by TCRdb to about 2021). The library was made by 5' RACE. Sequencing took place on an Illumina NovaSeq 6000. TCRdb ran its own pipeline on the public reads, namely fastp trimming at Q25 and MiXCR clone calling, and kept in-frame beta chains. Rows are unified per CDR3 protein, each entry keeping the most common DNA and genes. Across this sample there are under 250,000 distinct CDR3 sequences, with about 10% seen only once. Clones ranked in the top ten supply approximately 2.8% of the sample. The sample consisted of PBMCs or a T cell subset sorted from them (not recorded which). The receptors here all came from a man aged 18 to 29 who had mild COVID-19 (a few samples of this study predate the infection). The sample titles of this study are shuffled in the database, so cell type and time point are left out; the donor was told from shared clones.

This clonotype was seen at least ten times. The chain combines TRBV5-1 with TRBJ2-1, with TRBD1 identical over 11 bases. V shed 3 bases, J shed 8 bases, and the junction held 4 bases outside the gene matches. The length of the CDR3 is 14 residues. Germline loops: CDR1 SGHRS, CDR2 YFSETQ. CDR3 sequence: CASSYGQGADEQFF. CDR3 DNA sequence: TGCGCCAGCAGCTATGGACAGGGGGCCGATGAGCAGTTCTTC.

The V gene is TRBV7-2, the J gene TRBJ2-3; the match to TRBD2 covers 7 bases. The germline gives CDR1 SGHTA, CDR2 FQGNSA. The CDR3 runs to 13 residues. V was pared by 7 bases and J by 6 bases, with 7 bases of the junction left unmatched. The DNA for the CDR3 is TGTGCCAGCAACCGCCGGGGAGGGGATACGCAGTATTTT. Protein: CASNRRGGDTQYF.

This rearrangement joins TRBV19 to TRBJ1-2, with D tentatively TRBD1 (5 bases). Trimming cost V 7 bases and J 2 bases, with 17 bases left between them. Germline-derived CDR1 and CDR2 are LNHDA and SQIVND (reference sequence). The CDR3 covers 15 residues. The CDR3 nucleotides read TGTGCCAGTACAAGGGGTAGACTGAGAAACTATGGCTACACCTTC. Its protein product is CASTRGRLRNYGYTF.

The V and J genes are TRBV28 and TRBJ2-1; D gene ambiguous. The length of the CDR3 is 11 residues. From germline, CDR1 is MDHEN and CDR2 SYDVKM. The V and J ends lost 5 bases and 8 bases respectively, with 7 bases between them. The CDR3 spells CASSQIDEQFF. For the CDR3, the DNA is TGTGCCAGCAGTCAAATAGATGAGCAGTTCTTC.

The chain carries TRBV11-2 and TRBJ1-2, with unresolved D. V was cut by 1 base and J by 8 bases, with 14 bases left in between. Germline V gives CDR1 SGHAT, CDR2 FQNNGV. The CDR3 loop spans 14 amino acids. The CDR3 sequence is CASSLAPGLGGYTF. CDR3 in DNA: TGTGCCAGCAGCTTAGCTCCAGGCTTGGGCGGCTACACCTTC.

This clonotype has a count of ten or more. This sequence joins TRBV5-1 and TRBJ2-1; D may be TRBD1 or TRBD2 (6 bases each). The CDR3 loop spans 16 amino acids. Per the germline V gene, CDR1 is SGHRS and CDR2 is YFSETQ. V was clipped by 4 bases and J by 7 bases, with 21 bases between them. DNA for the CDR3: TGCGCCAGCAGCCCGACCGGGGGCCAAGAAGGGAATGAGCAGTTCTTC. This translates into CASSPTGGQEGNEQFF.

This chain connects TRBV11-3 to TRBJ2-1; 7 bases align to TRBD2. The CDR3 extends over 15 amino acids. Germline V CDR1 and CDR2: SGHNT, YENEEA. V gave up 4 bases and J gave up 9 bases; unmatched junction bases: 12. The CDR3 is CASSSPGLGRGEQFF. The CDR3 DNA is TGTGCCAGCAGCTCGCCCGGACTAGGGCGGGGTGAGCAGTTCTTC.